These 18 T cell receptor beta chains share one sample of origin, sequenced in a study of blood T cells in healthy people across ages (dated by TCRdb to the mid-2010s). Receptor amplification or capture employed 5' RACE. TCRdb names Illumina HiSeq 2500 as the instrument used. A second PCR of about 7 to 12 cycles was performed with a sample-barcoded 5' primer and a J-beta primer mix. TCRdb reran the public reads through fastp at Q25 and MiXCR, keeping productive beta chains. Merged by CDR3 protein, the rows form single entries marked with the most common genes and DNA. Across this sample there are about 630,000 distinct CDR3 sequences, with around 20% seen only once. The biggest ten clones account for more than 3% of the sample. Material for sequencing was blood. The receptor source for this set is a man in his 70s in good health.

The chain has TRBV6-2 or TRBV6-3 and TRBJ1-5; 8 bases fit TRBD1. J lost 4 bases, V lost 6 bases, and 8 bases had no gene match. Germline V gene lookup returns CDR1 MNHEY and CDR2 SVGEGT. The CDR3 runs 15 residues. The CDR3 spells CASRGGTGQNQPQHF. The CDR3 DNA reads TGTGCCAGCAGGGGGGGGACAGGCCAAAATCAGCCCCAGCATTTT.

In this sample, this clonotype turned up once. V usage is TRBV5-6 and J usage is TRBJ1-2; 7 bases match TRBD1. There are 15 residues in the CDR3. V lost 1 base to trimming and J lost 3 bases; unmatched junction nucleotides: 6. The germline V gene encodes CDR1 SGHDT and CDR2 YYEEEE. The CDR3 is CASSLFGQEDYGYTF. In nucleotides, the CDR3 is TGTGCCAGCAGCTTGTTTGGACAGGAGGACTATGGCTACACCTTC.

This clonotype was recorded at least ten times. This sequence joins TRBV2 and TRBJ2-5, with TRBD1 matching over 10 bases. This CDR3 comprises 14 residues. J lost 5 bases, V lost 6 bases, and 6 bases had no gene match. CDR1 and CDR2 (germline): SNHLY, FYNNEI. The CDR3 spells CASSDRGQGETQYF. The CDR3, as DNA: TGTGCCAGCAGCGACAGGGGGCAAGGGGAGACCCAGTACTTC.

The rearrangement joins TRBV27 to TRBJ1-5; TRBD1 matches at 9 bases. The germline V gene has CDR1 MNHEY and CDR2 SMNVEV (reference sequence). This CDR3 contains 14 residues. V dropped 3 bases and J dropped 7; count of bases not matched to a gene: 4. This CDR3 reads CASSLTTGGQPQHF. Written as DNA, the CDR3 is TGTGCCAGCAGTTTGACGACAGGGGGGCAGCCCCAGCATTTT.

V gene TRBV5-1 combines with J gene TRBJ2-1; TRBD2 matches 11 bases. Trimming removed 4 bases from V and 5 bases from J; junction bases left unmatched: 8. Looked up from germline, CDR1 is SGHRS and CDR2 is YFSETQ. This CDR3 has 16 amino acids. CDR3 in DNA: TGCGCCAGCAGCGTTCCCCTAGCGGGAGGCCACAATGAGCAGTTCTTC. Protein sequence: CASSVPLAGGHNEQFF.

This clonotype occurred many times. This CDR3 is CASSPRQGGYEQYF. The CDR3 DNA reads TGTGCCAGCTCCCCCCGACAGGGCGGGTACGAGCAGTACTTC. This rearrangement joins TRBV18 to TRBJ2-7; 7 bases fit TRBD1. Germline-derived CDR1 and CDR2 are KGHSH and LQKENI. This CDR3 spans 14 amino acids. The V segment lost 6 bases and the J segment 4 bases; nucleotides outside the gene matches: 9.

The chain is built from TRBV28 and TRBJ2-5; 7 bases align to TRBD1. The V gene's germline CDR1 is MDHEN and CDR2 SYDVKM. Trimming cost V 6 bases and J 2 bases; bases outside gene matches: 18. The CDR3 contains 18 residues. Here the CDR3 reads CASSRGLGGNPIQETQYF. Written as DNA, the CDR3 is TGTGCCAGCAGCCGAGGTTTAGGGGGCAATCCAATTCAAGAGACCCAGTACTTC.

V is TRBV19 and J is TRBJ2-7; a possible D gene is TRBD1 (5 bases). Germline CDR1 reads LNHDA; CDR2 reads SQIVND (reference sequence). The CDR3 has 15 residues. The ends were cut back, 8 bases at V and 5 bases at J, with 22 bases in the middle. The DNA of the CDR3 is TGTGCCAGTGCCTTCCGCGGACAAGGAACGGACGAGCAGTACTTC. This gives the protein CASAFRGQGTDEQYF.

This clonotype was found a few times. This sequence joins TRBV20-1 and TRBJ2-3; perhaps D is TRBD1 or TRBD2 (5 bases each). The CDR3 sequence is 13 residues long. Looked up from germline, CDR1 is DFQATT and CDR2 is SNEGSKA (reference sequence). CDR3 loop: CMAVGAGTDTQYF. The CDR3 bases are TGCATGGCGGTCGGGGCGGGCACAGATACGCAGTATTTT.

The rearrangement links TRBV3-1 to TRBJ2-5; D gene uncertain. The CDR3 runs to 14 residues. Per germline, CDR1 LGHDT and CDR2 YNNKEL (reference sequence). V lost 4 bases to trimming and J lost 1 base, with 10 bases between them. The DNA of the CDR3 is TGTGCCAGCAGCCCTGGGGTGGGCCAAGAGACCCAGTACTTC. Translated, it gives CASSPGVGQETQYF.

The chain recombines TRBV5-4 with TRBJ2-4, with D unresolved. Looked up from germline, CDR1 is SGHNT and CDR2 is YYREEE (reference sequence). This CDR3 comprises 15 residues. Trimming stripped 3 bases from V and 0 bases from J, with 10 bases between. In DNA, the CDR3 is TGTGCCAGCAGCTCCCGCGAGATAGCCAAAAACATTCAGTACTTC. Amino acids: CASSSREIAKNIQYF. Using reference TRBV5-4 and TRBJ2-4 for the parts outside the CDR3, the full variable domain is ETGVTQSPTHLIKTRGQQVTLRCSSQSGHNTVSWYQQALGQGPQFIFQYYREEENGRGNFPPRFSGLQFPNYSSELNVNALELDDSALYLCASSSREIAKNIQYFGAGTRLSVL.

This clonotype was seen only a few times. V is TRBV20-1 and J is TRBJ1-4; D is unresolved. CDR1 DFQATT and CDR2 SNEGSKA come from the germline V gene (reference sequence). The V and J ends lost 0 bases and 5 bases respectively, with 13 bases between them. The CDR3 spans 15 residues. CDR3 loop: CSAREHSLSNEKLFF. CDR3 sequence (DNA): TGCAGTGCTAGAGAGCACAGCTTGTCCAATGAAAAACTGTTTTTT.

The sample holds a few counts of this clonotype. The CDR3 bases are TGTGCCAGCAGTCCCCGGACAGAATACAATGAGCAGTTCTTC. Translation gives CASSPRTEYNEQFF. The chain links TRBV6-5 to TRBJ2-1; possible D gene TRBD1, 6 bases. The CDR3 totals 14 residues. V lost 5 bases and J lost 4, with 12 bases in between. Germline values: CDR1 MNHEY, CDR2 SVGAGI.

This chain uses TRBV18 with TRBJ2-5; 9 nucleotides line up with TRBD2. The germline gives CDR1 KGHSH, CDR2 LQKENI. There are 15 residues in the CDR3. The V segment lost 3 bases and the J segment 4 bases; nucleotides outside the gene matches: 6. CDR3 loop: CASSPRSLAGETQYF. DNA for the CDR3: TGTGCCAGCTCACCCCGGTCACTAGCGGGAGAGACCCAGTACTTC.

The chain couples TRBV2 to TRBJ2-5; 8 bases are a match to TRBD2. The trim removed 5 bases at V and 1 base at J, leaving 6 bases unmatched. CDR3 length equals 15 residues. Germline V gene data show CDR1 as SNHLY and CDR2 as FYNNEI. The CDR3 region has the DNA TGTGCCAGCAGTCTCCCCGGGACTAGCCAAGAGACCCAGTACTTC. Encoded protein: CASSLPGTSQETQYF.

Here the CDR3 reads CSARAASGQETQYF. The CDR3 nucleotides read TGCAGTGCTAGAGCGGCTAGCGGCCAAGAGACCCAGTACTTC. The gene calls are TRBV20-1 and TRBJ2-5; 7 bases are shared with TRBD2. The CDR3 spans 14 residues. The germline V gene has CDR1 DFQATT and CDR2 SNEGSKA (reference sequence). V shed 1 base and J 1 base; nucleotides not matched to a gene: 3.

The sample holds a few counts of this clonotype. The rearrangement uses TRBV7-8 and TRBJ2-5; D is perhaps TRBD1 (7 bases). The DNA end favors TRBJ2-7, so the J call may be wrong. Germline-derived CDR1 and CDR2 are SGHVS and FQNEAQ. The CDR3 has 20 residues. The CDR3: CASSINLGTGGTAFSYEQYF. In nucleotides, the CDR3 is TGTGCCAGCAGCATTAATCTGGGGACCGGCGGGACAGCCTTTTCCTACGAGCAGTACTTC.

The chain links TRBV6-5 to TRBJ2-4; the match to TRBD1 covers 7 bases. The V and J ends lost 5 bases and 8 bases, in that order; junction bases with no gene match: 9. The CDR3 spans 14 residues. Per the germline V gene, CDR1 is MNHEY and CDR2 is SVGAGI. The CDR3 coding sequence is TGTGCCAGCAGTCCCCCGACAGGGCAACACATTCAGTACTTC. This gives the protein CASSPPTGQHIQYF.